Following are 5 T cell receptor beta chains from one sample sequenced in a study of T cells in women clearing cervical HPV infection (dated by TCRdb to 2016 to 2019). Library prep was done by the immunoSEQ multiplex PCR assay. Imported from immuneACCESS, the table was reduced by TCRdb to in-frame sequences with V and J called. These copies leave out some clones; in studies compared against another copy, an unresolved V gene accounts for under half, and the cause of the remainder is not known. This sample's table contains roughly 29,000 clones. The top ten clonotypes cover around 2.8% of the sample. Sequenced input: blood buffy coat. All receptors come from a woman aged 18-70 years with a cervical HPV16 infection that either progressed to CIN3+ or cleared (not recorded which).

About this clone itself: The CDR3 extends 3 residues past the end of the read, so its final part is completed from the germline J gene. This chain connects TRBV7-2 to TRBJ1-2; D possibly corresponds to TRBD1 (6 bases). This CDR3 comprises 15 residues. CDR1 is SGHTA and CDR2 is FQGNSA in the germline V gene. The CDR3: CASSPSGGLTYDYTF. The sequenced CDR3 bases are TGTGCCAGCAGCCCTTCCGGGGGGCTAACCTACGAC.

Comments on this clone: The CDR3 extends 3 residues past the end of the read, so its final part is completed from the germline J gene. The V and J genes are TRBV5-4 and TRBJ2-7; TRBD2 matches 7 bases. The CDR3 is 16 residues long. The J segment lost 5 bases and the V segment lost 0 bases, leaving 11 bases of the junction unmatched. The V gene's germline CDR1 is SGHNT and CDR2 YYREEE (reference sequence). The DNA read from the CDR3 is TGTGCCAGCAGCTTGGGTCTAGCGGCGTTAACCCACGAG. Translating gives CASSLGLAALTHE. The entire CDR3 protein reads CASSLGLAALTHEQYF.

Turning to this clone: The read finishes 3 residues shy of the CDR3 end, and the germline J gene is used to complete it. The chain employs TRBV20-1 and TRBJ2-3, with D perhaps matching TRBD2 (6 bases). Germline-derived CDR1 and CDR2 are DFQATT and SNEGSKA (reference sequence). Trimming took 5 bases from V and 3 from J, leaving 15 bases between them. CDR3 length: 14 amino acids. The CDR3 is CSAPGAGFTDTQYF. The sequenced CDR3 bases are TGCAGTGCTCCGGGAGCGGGCTTTACAGATACG.

About this clone: The read ends 3 residues shy of where the CDR3 ends; the end is completed using the germline J gene. The gene calls are TRBV30 and TRBJ2-1; D is possibly TRBD1 (5 bases). The CDR3 runs to 13 residues. Germline V gives CDR1 GTSNPN, CDR2 SVGIG (reference sequence). V was clipped by 1 base and J by 5 bases, with 9 bases between them. The CDR3 loop reads CAWSEGPHNEQFF. CDR3 bases read: TGTGCCTGGAGTGAGGGGCCCCACAATGAG. The full variable domain, its missing parts supplied by reference TRBV30 and TRBJ2-1, is SQTIHQWPATLVQPVGSPLSLECTVEGTSNPNLYWYRQAAGRGLQLLFYSVGIGQISSEVPQNLSASRPQDRQFILSSKKLLLSDSGFYLCAWSEGPHNEQFFGPGTRLTVL.

Note on this clone: The CDR3 extends 3 residues past the end of the read, so its final part is completed from the germline J gene. The V and J genes are TRBV7-9 and TRBJ1-2; no reliable D call. CDR1 is SEHNR and CDR2 is FQNEAQ in the germline V gene (reference sequence). The CDR3 extends over 15 amino acids. With 5 bases removed from V and 6 bases from J, the gap between germline ends came to 19 bases. CDR3 DNA (partial): TGTGCCAGCAGCCAAATCCAAAAGCGGGCGGATGGC. It codes for CASSQIQKRADG. The complete CDR3 protein is CASSQIQKRADGYTF.